Shown below are 9 T cell receptor beta chains from a single sample sequenced in a study of shared clonotypes between healthy human individuals. The method was immunoSEQ multiplex PCR; TCRdb's version includes in-frame clones alone and lacks a portion of them. The sample holds about 2.1 million clones, under 95% seen once. Naive CD8 cells lacked CD45RO and underwent positive selection for CCR7, leaving out terminally differentiated effector memory CD45RA+ cells. The specimen was naive CD8+ T cells from PBMCs. The receptor source for this set is a man younger than 30 in good health. Some clones in this sample may be carry-over from other donors' samples.

Notes on this clone: In the same sample, other DNA sequences code for this CDR3. The J gene is TRBJ2-3, the V gene TRBV9; TRBD2 matches 9 bases. V was clipped by 0 bases and J by 6 bases; unmatched bases: 5. The CDR3 has 15 amino acids. Germline CDR1 and CDR2: SGDLS and YYNGEE. The CDR3 region is CASSVGASGTDTQYF. The CDR3 bases are TGTGCCAGCAGCGTAGGCGCTAGCGGGACCGATACGCAGTATTTT.

This chain uses TRBV28 with TRBJ1-5, with 9 bases identical to TRBD1. There are 19 residues in the CDR3. Germline V lookup: CDR1 MDHEN, CDR2 SYDVKM. With V trimmed by 7 bases and J by 0 bases, 16 bases remained unmatched. This CDR3 is CASTPGWGTGLFSNQPQHF. In nucleotides, the CDR3 is TGTGCCAGCACCCCTGGGTGGGGGACAGGGCTTTTTAGCAATCAGCCCCAGCATTTT. Combining the CDR3 with reference TRBV28 and TRBJ1-5 gives the whole variable domain DVKVTQSSRYLVKRTGEKVFLECVQDMDHENMFWYRQDPGLGLRLIYFSYDVKMKEKGDIPEGYSVSREKKERFSLILESASTNQTSMYLCASTPGWGTGLFSNQPQHFGDGTRLSIL.

The V call is TRBV30, the J call TRBJ2-7, with 8 bases matching TRBD2. The CDR3 sequence is 15 residues long. CDR1 and CDR2 from the germline V gene are GTSNPN and SVGIG (reference sequence). V dropped 0 bases and J dropped 7; count of bases not matched to a gene: 11. The CDR3 reads CAWSVQAGVTGEQYF. Written as DNA, the CDR3 is TGTGCCTGGAGTGTACAAGCGGGAGTCACGGGGGAGCAGTACTTC.

V gene TRBV28 combines with J gene TRBJ2-1; D unclear. V lost 3 bases and J lost 4, with 7 bases in between. The CDR3 runs 13 residues. Per germline, CDR1 MDHEN and CDR2 SYDVKM. CDR3 coding DNA: TGTGCCAGCAGTTTGCAGAGGTACAATGAGCAGTTCTTC. Translating gives CASSLQRYNEQFF.

The V and J genes are TRBV4-2 and TRBJ2-1; D may be TRBD2 (6 bases). This CDR3 comprises 17 residues. Germline CDR1 is LGHNA and CDR2 is YNFKEQ. V gave up 0 bases and J gave up 9 bases, with 21 bases separating them. The CDR3 nucleotides are TGTGCCAGCAGCCAAGATTTTTTGGCGTGGGGGGACGGTGAGCAGTTCTTC. This sequence encodes CASSQDFLAWGDGEQFF.

The chain has TRBV7-9 and TRBJ1-5; D uncertain. This CDR3 region has 14 residues. Germline V gene data show CDR1 as SEHNR and CDR2 as FQNEAQ (reference sequence). The V gene lost 2 bases and the J gene lost 6 bases, with 11 bases spanning the gap. The CDR3 here is CASSLQGLGQPQHF. CDR3 DNA sequence: TGTGCCAGCAGCTTACAAGGGTTGGGTCAGCCCCAGCATTTT.

The V gene is TRBV7-2, the J gene TRBJ2-1; D is possibly TRBD1 or TRBD2 (5 bases each). The CDR3 is 15 amino acids. Germline CDR1 is SGHTA and CDR2 is FQGNSA. Deletions cut 4 bases from V and 10 bases from J, with 20 bases between. CDR3 residues: CASSSFLGEGQEQFF. The CDR3 DNA follows: TGTGCCAGCAGCTCCTTTTTGGGAGAGGGGCAGGAGCAGTTCTTC.

The CDR3 protein is CASSLVGRTNSYNEQFF. For the CDR3, the DNA is TGCGCCAGCAGCTTGGTGGGAAGGACAAACTCCTACAATGAGCAGTTCTTC. The V call is TRBV5-1, the J call TRBJ2-1, with D tentatively TRBD1 (5 bases). Germline V gene sequence: CDR1 SGHRS, CDR2 YFSETQ. V lost 0 bases to trimming and J lost 0 bases, with 13 bases between them. The CDR3 sequence is 17 residues long.

The chain recombines TRBV6-1 with TRBJ2-7; D unclear. This CDR3 region has 11 residues. Trimming left V 4 bases short and J 2 bases short, with 3 bases between. Germline V gene data show CDR1 as MNHNS and CDR2 as SASEGT. The CDR3 DNA reads TGTGCCAGCAGTGGCCCCTACGAGCAGTACTTC. Translated: CASSGPYEQYF.